This T cell receptor (beta chain) stems from a study of T-cell memory formation after mild COVID-19 (dated by TCRdb to the early 2020s). General notes on the study: TCR sequence clusters from the two donors were found to be largely donor specific. Two young, previously healthy adult volunteers made up the cohort, one male and one female. In two donors, T-cell clones that expanded and contracted after mild COVID-19 were tracked by sequencing TCRalpha and TCRbeta repertoires over time. Broad study findings and their caveats: The study included only a couple of mild cases, and larger cohorts that include severe cases with pre-infection samples were judged to be necessary. Contracting CD4+ clones appeared mostly in the CM and EM memory subsets, whereas CD8+ clones were enriched in EMRA. Balanced CD4/CD8 phenotypes were observed for clones contracting from day 15 to 85, whereas a bias towards CD4+ was observed for a second wave of clones expanding from day 15 to 37. Some responding clones were detected in pre-infection memory, suggesting pre-existing cross-reactive memory T cells joined the SARS-CoV-2 response. Whether the second-wave clones peaking on day 37 were SARS-CoV-2 specific was not confirmed.

In this sample, this clonotype turned up a few times. Its antigen is unknown. Nothing much larger sits one base from this clone, and base qualities are not available. Looking up the germline V gene (reference sequence) yields CDR1 LGHDT and CDR2 YNNKEL. V and J are truncated by 1 base and 3 bases respectively, leaving an intervening sequence of 18 bases. The CDR3 spans 17 residues, from the cysteine through the phenylalanine. Of all the DNA, just the CDR3 is kept, 51 bases in frame from base 1. TCRdb lists the instrument as Illumina NovaSeq 6000. TCRalpha and TCRbeta cDNA libraries were built by 5'RACE with constant-segment primers, adding sample barcodes and unique molecular identifiers. Trizol reagent was used to extract RNA from every sample. Library amplification was performed in two PCR steps, and a second sample barcode and Illumina TruSeq adapters were introduced in the second step. Libraries were sequenced on an Illumina NovaSeq with 2 x 150 bp paired-end reads. As for how the authors treated the data: With migec v1.2.7, reads were demultiplexed and then collapsed into UMI-guided consensus sequences. Using mixcr v2.1.11, the UMI consensuses were aligned to TRA and TRB V and J templates and assembled into clonotypes. Expanded or contracted clonotypes were those called significant by both edgeR and NoisET, with noise models trained on biological replicates. For edgeR calls, a false discovery rate-adjusted p below 0.01 and a log2 fold-change threshold of 1 were applied. As an exploratory analysis of dynamics, PCA with hierarchical clustering was applied to max-normalized trajectories of the 1000 most abundant clonotypes. Separately sequenced CD4+ and CD8+ repertoires were used to assign the CD4 or CD8 phenotype of responding clones. The public sequencing data were trimmed at Q25 with fastp and processed into clonotypes with MiXCR by TCRdb, which kept only in-frame beta chains. Entries that share a CDR3 protein sequence are merged under the most common genes and DNA. Clone size and V and J calls follow TCRdb, not the original study. The sample table contains about 82,000 distinct CDR3 sequences; only one count was recorded for roughly an eighth of them. The ten largest clones take up about 28% of the sample.

Ficoll-Paque density gradient centrifugation was used to isolate PBMCs. The V and J genes are TRBV3-1 and TRBJ1-1, and possibly TRBD1, on 5 matching bases. Sequenced sample: PBMCs or a T cell subset sorted from them (not recorded which). This TCR was sampled from an adult woman who had mild COVID-19 (a few samples of this study predate the infection). The sample titles of this study are shuffled in the database, so cell type and time point are left out; the donor was told from shared clones. The sequence in DNA is TGTGCCAGCAGCCAAGTGTTCACAGGAGGGTTGGACACTGAAGCTTTCTTT. Translated, this gives CASSQVFTGGLDTEAFF.